The entry below describes one TCR beta chain. Its antigen remains unidentified. The sample comes from a study of cytomegalovirus exposure and HLA in healthy donors. Findings and limits, study-wide: Excluded were some V segments that proved indistinguishable, including TRBV6-2 and TRBV6-3. The number of N-insertions in an Asian-associated ancestry cluster was reportedly below the roughly 660-donor mean in a later analysis.

With 60 Vbeta and 13 Jbeta primers, the PCR was carried out. Using immunoSEQ multiplex PCR, the repertoire was profiled, and TCRdb retains in-frame clones only, with some absent. The sample records about 160,000 clones, about 81% being singletons. The ends lost 5 bases at V and 7 bases at J; junction bases unmatched: 6. CDR1 and CDR2 (germline): MNHEY, SVGAGI. The CDR3 runs to 13 residues. The sequence came from a girl aged 2-10 years in good health and CMV-seropositive. The chain joins TRBV6-5 to TRBJ1-1; 8 bases agree with TRBD1. The material sequenced was PBMCs. The chain's CDR3 is CASSRGQGSEAFF. As DNA, the CDR3 is TGTGCCAGCAGTAGAGGACAGGGCAGTGAAGCTTTCTTT.